This TCR beta chain was captured in a study of blood T cell repertoires in COVID-19. Study in general: Sites across the United States, Italy and Spain contributed samples from acute and convalescent COVID-19. T cells, B-cell-depleted T cells, or PBMCs supplied cDNA or gDNA.

The CDR3 length is 14 residues. From germline, CDR1 is LGHDT and CDR2 YNNKEL (reference sequence). V lost 3 bases, J lost 5 bases, and 11 bases lay in between. Sequenced by immunoSEQ multiplex PCR; TCRdb stores in-frame clones only, minus some. The sample consists of approximately 150,000 clones, 70% to 90% of them appearing once. The sequenced sample consisted of peripheral blood. The gene calls are TRBV3-1 (or the pseudogene TRBV3-2) and TRBJ2-1; no firm D call. This clonotype was sampled from a woman of 80 years or more with COVID-19, enrolled during active disease. This CDR3 is CASSHLGSDNEQFF. The CDR3 DNA reads TGTGCCAGCAGCCATCTCGGTTCCGACAATGAGCAGTTCTTC.